These 25 T cell receptor beta chains share one sample of origin, sequenced in a study of a mutant IDH1 vaccine in newly diagnosed glioma. Regarding time point: week 47, end of study. Vaccine doses each comprised 300 ug of mutant IDH1 20-mer peptide, with topical imiquimod. Antigen specificity for these receptors is unknown. TCRdb's table, derived via immunoSEQ multiplex PCR, lists solely in-frame clones and lacks some. In the table there are some 60,000 clones, about four fifths of which are singletons. This sample comprised PBMCs, obtained from a glioma patient whose treatment included an IDH1 peptide vaccine. The receptors stem from a woman in her forties or fifties with glioma.

The V and J genes are TRBV30 and TRBJ2-7; a weak D match, TRBD2 (6 bases). CDR1 is GTSNPN and CDR2 is SVGIG in the germline V gene (reference sequence). The CDR3 has 16 residues. V gave up 3 bases and J gave up 3 bases, with 21 bases separating them. The DNA of the CDR3 is TGTGCCTGGAGCGATCCCGGGACTCAGAGAGACTACGAGCAGTACTTC. It is translated as CAWSDPGTQRDYEQYF.

This chain uses TRBV28 with TRBJ2-7; unclear D gene. V shed 2 bases and J shed 3 bases, with 5 bases lying between them. Germline CDR1 MDHEN, CDR2 SYDVKM. This CDR3 has 12 residues. CDR3 loop: CASSLRGYEQYF. The CDR3 DNA follows: TGTGCCAGCAGTTTAAGAGGCTACGAGCAGTACTTC.

The chain recombines TRBV5-1 with TRBJ1-4, with 8 bases lining up with TRBD1. Germline values: CDR1 SGHRS, CDR2 YFSETQ. The CDR3 spans 14 residues. V lost 6 bases to trimming and J lost 8 bases; unmatched junction nucleotides: 9. In nucleotides, the CDR3 is TGCGCCAGCACCTCTGGGGACAGGAGGGAAAAACTGTTTTTT. Protein product: CASTSGDRREKLFF.

The chain links TRBV6-1 to TRBJ2-1, with a weak D call TRBD1 (5 bases). Trimming shortened V by 2 bases and J by 7 bases, and 9 bases separated the two germline ends. CDR1 MNHNS and CDR2 SASEGT come from the germline V gene. This CDR3 is 13 amino acids long. The CDR3 coding sequence is TGTGCCAGCAGTGAACAGCAGGGAAATGAGCAGTTCTTC. Its translation: CASSEQQGNEQFF.

As to this clone: Other DNA sequences in this sample translate to the same CDR3. This chain uses TRBV7-9 with TRBJ2-2; a possible D gene is TRBD2 (8 bases). From germline, CDR1 is SEHNR and CDR2 FQNEAQ (reference sequence). V dropped 4 bases and J dropped 2 bases, with 11 bases sitting between them. CDR3 size: 15 residues. CDR3 sequence: CASSSGGGNTGELFF. The CDR3 nucleotides read TGTGCCAGCAGCTCGGGAGGGGGCAACACCGGGGAGCTGTTTTTT.

The rearrangement links TRBV25-1 to TRBJ2-5; D possibly matches TRBD1 or TRBD2 (5 bases each). Germline CDR1 reads MGHDK; CDR2 reads SYGVNS. V was trimmed by 2 bases and J by 4 bases, leaving 11 bases between them. There are 14 residues in the CDR3. The chain's CDR3 is CASSEGARGETQYF. The CDR3 nucleotides are TGTGCCAGCAGTGAAGGGGCTCGGGGAGAGACCCAGTACTTC.

The V and J genes are TRBV19 and TRBJ1-5; 7 bases fit TRBD1. The CDR3 consists of 15 residues. Trimming at V came to 7 bases and at J to 5 bases, leaving 11 bases not matched to a gene. In germline, CDR1 is LNHDA, CDR2 SQIVND (reference sequence). The CDR3 reads CASTHQGGGHQPQHF. The CDR3 nucleotides are TGTGCCAGTACCCATCAGGGAGGGGGCCATCAGCCCCAGCATTTT.

This rearrangement joins TRBV4-1 to TRBJ2-7; D is uncertain. CDR1 MGHRA and CDR2 YSYEKL come from the germline V gene. The V and J ends lost 0 bases and 2 bases respectively, with 11 bases between them. CDR3 length: 15 residues. In DNA, the CDR3 is TGCGCCAGCAGCCAAGAGGGAACTATAGCCTACGAGCAGTACTTC. Protein product: CASSQEGTIAYEQYF.

This clone has a handful of counts. The rearrangement joins TRBV9 to TRBJ2-6, with 8 bases aligning to TRBD1. V was clipped by 3 bases and J by 2 bases; unmatched bases: 1. This CDR3 contains 15 residues. Germline CDR1 and CDR2: SGDLS and YYNGEE. The CDR3 sequence is CASSEQGAGANVLTF. The DNA for the CDR3 is TGTGCCAGCAGCGAACAGGGGGCTGGGGCCAACGTCCTGACTTTC.

This clone is a singleton in its sample. The chain couples TRBV15 to TRBJ2-7; 7 nucleotides align to TRBD1. Germline V gene data show CDR1 as LNHNV and CDR2 as YYDKDF (reference sequence). Germline trimming cut 0 bases from V and 3 bases from J; bases unmatched to any gene: 5. CDR3 length: 15 amino acids. The CDR3 DNA follows: TGTGCCACCAGCAGAGACCGGGACAGCTTCTACGAGCAGTACTTC. Translating it yields CATSRDRDSFYEQYF.

The chain combines TRBV2 with TRBJ1-4; D is perhaps TRBD1 (6 bases). The ends were cut back, 4 bases at V and 3 bases at J, with 15 bases in the middle. Germline V lookup: CDR1 SNHLY, CDR2 FYNNEI. The CDR3 sequence is 16 residues long. The CDR3 reads CASSVNRVRANEKLFF. CDR3 DNA sequence: TGTGCCAGCAGTGTAAACAGGGTTAGGGCTAATGAAAAACTGTTTTTT.

The CDR3 sequence: CASSIDWDQPQHF. CDR3 in DNA: TGTGCCAGTAGTATAGATTGGGATCAGCCCCAGCATTTT. The chain has TRBV19 and TRBJ1-5; D unclear. Per germline, CDR1 LNHDA and CDR2 SQIVND (reference sequence). CDR3 length equals 13 residues. V was shortened by 0 bases and J by 5 bases, with 5 bases between the two germline ends.

The chain joins TRBV11-2 to TRBJ2-7; 8 bases match TRBD1. The trim removed 4 bases at V and 6 bases at J, leaving 11 bases unmatched. CDR1 and CDR2 (germline): SGHAT, FQNNGV. The length of the CDR3 is 15 residues. This chain's CDR3 is CASSSWTGTSFEQYF. For the CDR3, the DNA is TGTGCCAGCAGCTCATGGACAGGGACGAGCTTCGAGCAGTACTTC.

V and J are TRBV28 and TRBJ2-7; D unclear. The germline gives CDR1 MDHEN, CDR2 SYDVKM. The V and J ends lost 5 bases and 0 bases respectively, with 8 bases between them. This CDR3 spans 13 amino acids. The CDR3 protein is CASSPGSSYEQYF. CDR3 DNA sequence: TGTGCCAGCAGTCCCGGTAGCTCCTACGAGCAGTACTTC.

The V call is TRBV29-1, the J call TRBJ2-7, with 7 bases matching TRBD1. CDR1 is SQVTM and CDR2 is ANQGSEA in the germline V gene. Losses at the gene ends were 6 bases for V and 0 bases for J; bases not matched to a gene: 5. This CDR3 contains 13 residues. The CDR3 DNA follows: TGCAGCGTCTCGGGGACAGACTCCTACGAGCAGTACTTC. Its translation: CSVSGTDSYEQYF.

The chain is built from TRBV29-1 and TRBJ2-5, with TRBD2 matching over 7 bases. The CDR3 spans 12 residues. Germline V gene lookup returns CDR1 SQVTM and CDR2 ANQGSEA. V gave up 4 bases and J gave up 5 bases; unmatched junction bases: 4. CDR3 DNA sequence: TGCAGCGTTGTCGAGGGAGGGGAGACCCAGTACTTC. Protein product: CSVVEGGETQYF.

Turning to this clone: A junction boundary mismatches the germline segment, possibly from a read error. The CDR3 reads CASTLASGGTSNTQYF. In DNA form, the CDR3 reads TGTGCCAGCACCTTGGCATCTGGTGGCACGTCAAATACGCAGTATTTT. The chain couples TRBV5-6 to TRBJ2-3, with unresolved D. The CDR3 totals 16 residues. Germline V CDR1 and CDR2: SGHDT, YYEEEE.

This chain links TRBV25-1 with TRBJ2-1, with D maybe TRBD1 (5 bases). CDR1 MGHDK and CDR2 SYGVNS come from the germline V gene. The V end was cut by 4 bases, the J end by 8 bases, with 6 bases between. The CDR3 spans 11 residues. CDR3: CASSARDEQFF. CDR3 DNA sequence: TGTGCCAGCAGTGCCAGGGATGAGCAGTTCTTC.

V usage is TRBV6-5 and J usage is TRBJ1-1; perhaps TRBD1 as D (6 bases). The CDR3 length is 13 residues. The germline V gene has CDR1 MNHEY and CDR2 SVGAGI. V was cut by 6 bases and J by 5 bases, with 13 bases left in between. The chain's CDR3 is CASSPGAGTEAFF. For the CDR3, the DNA is TGTGCCAGCAGCCCAGGGGCGGGTACTGAAGCTTTCTTT.

The chain joins TRBV10-3 to TRBJ1-6; D is ambiguous. Between the trimmed V and J ends, which lost 0 bases and 9 bases, there was a span of 12 bases. CDR1 is ENHRY and CDR2 is SYGVKD in the germline V gene. The CDR3 is made up of 15 amino acids. The CDR3 DNA follows: TGTGCCATCAGTGAGTCAGAGGGAATCGGTTCACCCCTCCACTTT. Translating gives CAISESEGIGSPLHF.

This clone appeared a single time. CDR3: CASSDTGGSSPLHF. CDR3 bases: TGTGCCAGTAGTGATACAGGGGGTTCTTCACCCCTCCACTTT. The chain uses TRBV19 and TRBJ1-6, with 8 nucleotides matching TRBD1. The V and J ends lost 5 bases and 9 bases, in that order; junction bases with no gene match: 6. CDR1 and CDR2 (germline): LNHDA, SQIVND (reference sequence). The CDR3 spans 14 residues.

The chain combines TRBV6-4 with TRBJ2-7; D is ambiguous. The V end lost 0 bases, the J end lost 2 bases, and 8 bases lay between the germline ends. The germline V gene encodes CDR1 MRHNA and CDR2 SNTAGT. The CDR3 covers 14 residues. The CDR3 spells CASSDSQAAYEQYF. As DNA, the CDR3 is TGTGCCAGCAGTGACTCCCAGGCTGCCTACGAGCAGTACTTC.

This chain uses TRBV5-1 with TRBJ1-2, with D possibly being TRBD1 (6 bases). The CDR3 extends over 14 amino acids. V was trimmed by 1 base and J by 2 bases, leaving 9 bases between them. The germline CDR1 and CDR2 sequences are SGHRS and YFSETQ. The CDR3 is CASSLNQGNYGYTF. DNA of the CDR3: TGCGCCAGCAGCTTGAATCAGGGGAACTATGGCTACACCTTC.

The chain links TRBV2 to TRBJ1-1, with D perhaps matching TRBD1 (6 bases). Germline V lookup: CDR1 SNHLY, CDR2 FYNNEI. V lost 6 bases, J lost 7 bases, and 18 bases lay in between. The CDR3 totals 14 residues. The CDR3 DNA reads as TGTGCCAGCAGGGGTCTAGGGGGGCTCGGTGAAGCTTTCTTT. The encoded protein is CASRGLGGLGEAFF.

The chain links TRBV5-1 to TRBJ2-5; D unresolved. Germline lookup yields CDR1 SGHRS and CDR2 YFSETQ. The CDR3 spans 14 residues. V dropped 4 bases and J dropped 5 bases, with 15 bases sitting between them. The CDR3: CASSPPNALETQYF. CDR3 sequence (DNA): TGCGCCAGCAGCCCACCCAATGCCCTTGAGACCCAGTACTTC. The whole variable domain, filled in from reference TRBV5-1 and TRBJ2-5, reads KAGVTQTPRYLIKTRGQQVTLSCSPISGHRSVSWYQQTPGQGLQFLFEYFSETQRNKGNFPGRFSGRQFSNSRSEMNVSTLELGDSALYLCASSPPNALETQYFGPGTRLLVL.